This TCR beta chain was obtained from a study of blood T cell repertoires in COVID-19 (TCRdb year 2020). Some background on the complete study: Samples from collaborators originated in the United States, Italy and Spain and spanned both the acute and convalescent phases of COVID-19. The material from the prospective study consisted of cDNA or gDNA derived from T cells, B-cell-depleted T cells, or PBMCs. A de-identified subject ID, COVID-19 status, age in years and sex were almost always included in the sample metadata. The repertoires were released in a freely available public database intended as a resource for research on the immune response to SARS-CoV-2. Samples were obtained from the ongoing ImmuneRACE study (first 160 participants) and from over 1,000 subjects provided by 6 global collaborators. Deeply sampled blood TCRbeta repertoires from subjects exposed to, actively infected with, or recovered from COVID-19 were included in the dataset. HLA class I and class II types, where available, came from metadata supplied by the sample provider rather than from assay-based typing.

The collaborating institutions used their own protocols to collect whole blood in K2EDTA tubes. Collaborator samples were shipped for TCRbeta analysis as frozen whole blood, isolated PBMCs, or DNA extracted from either sample type. The immunoSEQ Assay, a bias-controlled multiplex PCR, was used to amplify TCRbeta CDR3 regions from genomic DNA. The paper's processing steps were these. The number of nucleated cells in each sample was estimated from the amplification of reference gene primers within the assay. To quantify the absolute abundance of each unique TCRbeta CDR3 rearrangement, sequence reads were collapsed and filtered. For each sample, productive Simpson clonality was calculated as the square root of Simpson's diversity index over productive rearrangements. Not all clones reach the TCRdb copy of this immuneACCESS table, which keeps in-frame sequences only. Checked studies attribute under half of the gap to unresolved V genes and leave the rest unexplained. The DNA gave D and trimming, while V, J and clone size come from that table. This sample has around 320,000 clones in its table, and roughly nine tenths of those were observed once. The ten largest account for less than 2.5% of the sample.

The paper's findings and limits, for the study overall: The amount of clinical and demographic metadata varied by source and participant and was provided uncurated.

Taken from cysteine to phenylalanine, the CDR3 has 15 residues. The DNA shown is the 45-base CDR3, in frame from base 1. CDR1 and CDR2 were assigned from the germline V gene (reference sequence) as MNHEY and SMNVEV. For this chain, trimming is 5 bases at the V end and 5 bases at the J end, and the number of junction bases without a gene match is 6. For this clone: Its antigen specificity is not known. No qualities accompany the bases; no much larger clone lies one base away.

The specimen sequenced was peripheral blood. The sequence was obtained from a young man with active or convalescent COVID-19. Rearrangement joined TRBV27 to TRBJ2-1, with 10 junctional bases fitting TRBD2. The CDR3 sequence is CASSARLAGNNEQFF. The DNA sequence is TGTGCCAGCAGTGCGAGACTAGCGGGTAACAATGAGCAGTTCTTC.